The present entry profiles one T cell receptor (beta chain) with its context. This clonotype was detected only a few times. The target of this receptor is not known. Nothing much larger sits one base from this clone, and base qualities are not available. TCR beta VDJ combination and CDR3 sequence profiling used genomic DNA as the template. An Illumina HiSeq 2000 was the platform used for TCR repertoire sequencing. As for how the authors treated the data: TRBV/TRBJ rearrangement plots, CDR3 size and DJ length profiles, and Simpson's diversity index were used to evaluate the repertoires. The most abundant DNA sequence in the deep sequencing data was defined as the immunodominant clone. CDR3 amino acid sequences were checked for sharing across subjects and were also compared against the VDJdb database and published repertoires. Starting from the raw public reads, TCRdb applied fastp trimming at Q25, assembled clones with MiXCR and retained in-frame beta chains. Each record represents a unique CDR3 protein, reported with the most common genes and DNA among its rows. TCRdb's processing, not the study's, gives the V and J calls here. Within this sample are 180,000 or so distinct CDR3 sequences, with less than 50% of them counted one time only. The top ten clonotypes cover about 1.8% of the sample.

Expansion of CD8+CD57+ cells had been shown by flow cytometry in the patients chosen for sequencing. Every patient had severe acquired aplastic anemia, diagnosed using the International Study of Aplastic Anemia and Agranulocytosis and Camitta criteria. No patient had received any therapy when blood was sampled. The study deep-sequenced TCR repertoires of sorted CD4+ and CD8+ blood T cells from severe aplastic anemia patients and healthy subjects. In the USA, patient enrollment took place under clinicaltrials.gov protocols 00001620, 01623167, 00001397, 00071045, 00081523 and 00961064. Ficoll-Paque density gradient centrifugation was used to isolate peripheral blood mononuclear cells. Before DNA extraction, CD4+ and CD8+ T cells were sorted by FACS or by magnetic beads. The germline V gene (reference sequence) supplies CDR1 LGHDT and CDR2 YNNKEL. V drops 6 bases and J drops 5 bases, leaving 13 bases in between. Including the terminal cysteine and phenylalanine, the CDR3 comprises 13 residues. Only the CDR3 region is kept as DNA, spanning 39 bases read in frame from base 1.

The data are from a study of CD8+CD57+ T cells in acquired aplastic anemia (dated by TCRdb to 2017 to 2018). Regarding the research as a whole: On average, sorted CD4+ and CD8+ cells yielded around 3.5 ug of extracted DNA, with a range of about 0.19 to 30 ug. A CD8+CD57+ expansion meant a frequency higher than the mean frequency seen in healthy subjects. What the study reported, not specific to this receptor: Roughly 30 CD8+ CDR3 sequences were found to be shared between patients and controls, but these sequences appeared to be highly expressed in patients and within the immunodominant clones of the patients. No significant difference in CD8+ Simpson's diversity was found between patients and healthy controls (P=0.060).

Here the chain combines TRBV3-1 and TRBJ2-5; TRBD1 could be the D gene, as 5 bases match. This clonotype originated in a human donor with aplastic anemia. The sample comprised sorted CD4+, CD8+, or CD8+CD57+ T cells (not recorded which) from PBMCs. The bases read TGTGCCAGCAGTCCCAGGGTTATGGAGACCCAGTACTTC. This sequence encodes CASSPRVMETQYF.